The source of this TCR beta chain is a study of CD8 T cells in Susac syndrome. TCR beta sequencing was performed on blood CD8+ and CD4+ T cells. The authors negatively isolated CD8+ and CD4+ T cells and FACS-enriched TEMRA cells. An amount of RNA that ranged from roughly 0.5 to 1 ug was reverse transcribed with random hexamers. MiXCR, applied by TCRdb to the immunoSEQ multiplex PCR reads, yields one record per CDR3 protein. The sample consists of 150,000 to 200,000 distinct CDR3 sequences, 92% of them appearing once. The length of the CDR3 is 12 residues. Germline V gives CDR1 MDHEN, CDR2 SYDVKM. The germline V and J ends were trimmed by 5 bases and 3 bases, with 8 bases remaining between them. This clonotype was counted a single time.

The chain couples TRBV28 to TRBJ2-7, with D possibly being TRBD1 or TRBD2 (6 bases each). The specimen was CD4+ T cells from PBMCs. This sequence originates from a human donor in good health. The CDR3 sequence is CASSGGLYEQYF. Written as DNA, the CDR3 is TGTGCCAGCAGTGGGGGGCTCTACGAGCAGTACTTC.